This T cell receptor (beta chain) derives from a study of brain T cells in children with intractable seizures. Time point described: blood from clinic visit 5 months post-surgery; TSC patient then seizure free. Sequencing was limited to surgery cases with top T cell transcript signatures in brain tissue. Pre-surgery treatment included at least one anti-epileptic drug. With regard to this clone: What it binds is unknown.

Study-wide findings and caveats: Pre-surgery blood may have been undersampled, hiding some clones.

The length of the CDR3 is 14 residues. Trimming took 2 bases from V and 4 from J, leaving 11 bases between them. The germline V gene encodes CDR1 LGHNA and CDR2 YNFKEQ. Generated by immunoSEQ multiplex PCR, the TCRdb table keeps only in-frame clones and is missing some. In the table there are under 400,000 clones, about 93% of which are singletons. The TCR sequence derives from a boy younger than two with tuberous sclerosis and intractable seizures. V gene TRBV4-2 combines with J gene TRBJ1-2; tentative D call: TRBD1 (6 bases). Here the sequenced sample was peripheral blood, taken 4 to 5 months after surgery. The CDR3 loop is CASSQTTGTYGYTF. The CDR3 region has the DNA TGTGCCAGCAGCCAAACGACAGGCACCTATGGCTACACCTTC.